The clone carrying this TCR beta chain came up a few times. cDNA molecules, individually, were tagged with unique molecular identifiers. TCRdb analysed the 5' RACE reads with MiXCR anew, one entry per CDR3 protein. The repertoire consists of roughly 80,000 distinct CDR3 sequences, with around 15% occurring once and the leading ten covering 3%. The CDR3 has 17 residues. Trimming at V came to 6 bases and at J to 0 bases, leaving 12 bases not matched to a gene. CDR1 and CDR2 (germline): SGHDN, FVKESK. The source of the sample is a study of early T cells in non-severe SARS-CoV-2 infection. The chain carries TRBV14 and TRBJ1-2, with 8 bases fitting TRBD1. This clonotype was obtained from an adult who was a healthcare worker with PCR-confirmed SARS-CoV-2 infection or an uninfected control (not recorded which). Sequences were obtained from whole blood. The CDR3 sequence: CASSLRSGTGSNYGYTF. For the CDR3, the DNA is TGTGCCAGCAGTCTGCGATCCGGGACAGGTTCTAACTATGGCTACACCTTC.